This T cell receptor (beta chain) derives from a study of blood T cells in healthy people across ages. About the research overall: Using template switching, researchers captured about one barcoded beta molecule for each two T cells.

This CDR3 is 15 amino acids long. From germline, CDR1 is MNHEY and CDR2 SVGAGI. J gave up 1 base and V 6 bases, and 8 bases lay outside the gene matches. Donors were healthy Caucasian individuals from Russia aged roughly 6 to 90. Donors gave roughly 10 milliliters of peripheral blood apiece. Per sample, a minimum of 6.5 million PBMCs were isolated. A second PCR of 7 to 11 cycles used a sample-barcoded 5' primer and a J-beta primer mix. TCRdb passed the 5' RACE reads through MiXCR, listing each CDR3 protein once. The sample contains roughly 2 million distinct CDR3 sequences, about 49% of which appear only once.

Material for sequencing was blood. The sequence derives from a woman between 40 and 55 years old in good health. The chain combines TRBV6-5 with TRBJ1-2, with 7 bases lining up with TRBD1. The CDR3 nucleotides read TGTGCCAGCAGACCGACAGGGAGGAATAACTATGGCTACACCTTC. Translated, it gives CASRPTGRNNYGYTF.